These 18 T cell receptor beta chains came from one sample sequenced in a study of blood T cell repertoires in COVID-19. Repertoires were generated with immunoSEQ multiplex PCR, while TCRdb's copy carries only in-frame clones and drops some. This sample has some 330,000 clones, with 70% to 90% found just once. Sequenced input: PBMCs or T cells enriched from blood (not recorded which). The source is a man aged 25 to 40 who had recovered from COVID-19.

CDR3 protein: CASSQVSTAGDTQYF. The CDR3 region has the DNA TGCGCCAGCAGCCAAGTTTCGACAGCAGGAGATACGCAGTATTTT. V gene TRBV4-1 combines with J gene TRBJ2-3; perhaps TRBD1 as D (5 bases). The CDR3 extends over 15 amino acids. V lost 1 base, J lost 5 bases, and 13 bases lay in between. Germline CDR1 is MGHRA and CDR2 is YSYEKL.

The rearrangement links TRBV7-2 to TRBJ1-2, with D hard to call. V lost 2 bases to trimming and J lost 7 bases, with 8 bases between them. The CDR3 consists of 12 residues. CDR1 and CDR2 from the germline V gene are SGHTA and FQGNSA. CDR3 bases: TGTGCCAGCAGCTTAACTAGTGGTGGCTACACCTTC. Encoded protein: CASSLTSGGYTF.

The rearrangement links TRBV27 to TRBJ2-7; the match to TRBD2 covers 9 bases. The CDR3 length is 18 residues. Per the germline V gene, CDR1 is MNHEY and CDR2 is SMNVEV (reference sequence). After removal of 3 bases from V and 3 bases from J, the junction contained 15 bases not matched to a gene. CDR3 loop: CASSFATLSGRPGYEQYF. For the CDR3, the DNA is TGTGCCAGCAGTTTCGCTACTTTAAGCGGGAGGCCAGGCTACGAGCAGTACTTC.

This chain joins TRBV5-1 and TRBJ2-7; 9 nucleotides agree with TRBD1. Germline-derived CDR1 and CDR2 are SGHRS and YFSETQ. The CDR3 spans 16 residues. J lost 4 bases, V lost 3 bases, and 11 bases had no gene match. Here the CDR3 reads CASSSEVDRGAYEQYF. The CDR3 bases are TGCGCCAGCAGCTCGGAGGTCGACAGGGGGGCGTACGAGCAGTACTTC.

V usage is TRBV5-1 and J usage is TRBJ1-6; D possibly corresponds to TRBD1 (6 bases). The germline V gene has CDR1 SGHRS and CDR2 YFSETQ. CDR3 length: 16 amino acids. Trimming stripped 1 base from V and 9 bases from J, with 17 bases between. CDR3 in amino acids: CASSLNPTGSFSPLHF. Here the CDR3 DNA reads TGCGCCAGCAGCTTGAACCCAACAGGGTCTTTTTCACCCCTCCACTTT.

The V call is TRBV19, the J call TRBJ2-7; D is undetermined. The CDR3 is 13 residues long. The V gene lost 0 bases and the J gene lost 6 bases, with 9 bases spanning the gap. Per germline, CDR1 LNHDA and CDR2 SQIVND (reference sequence). The DNA of the CDR3 is TGTGCCAGTAGTATAGATTATCGCGTCGAGCAGTACTTC. It encodes CASSIDYRVEQYF.

V usage is TRBV3-1 (or the pseudogene TRBV3-2) and J usage is TRBJ1-3, with TRBD1 matching 8 bases. V dropped 4 bases and J dropped 1; count of bases not matched to a gene: 6. The germline gives CDR1 LGHDT, CDR2 YNNKEL (reference sequence). The length of the CDR3 is 16 residues. The CDR3 DNA sequence: TGTGCCAGCAGCCCACAGGGGGGTTATTCTGGAAACACCATATATTTT. It specifies CASSPQGGYSGNTIYF.

The V and J genes are TRBV11-2 and TRBJ2-1, with D tentatively TRBD2 (6 bases). The ends were cut back, 3 bases at V and 10 bases at J, with 10 bases in the middle. This CDR3 has 12 amino acids. The germline CDR1 and CDR2 sequences are SGHAT and FQNNGV. The CDR3 sequence is CASSFLAGEQFF. The CDR3, as DNA: TGTGCCAGCAGCTTCTTGGCGGGGGAGCAGTTCTTC.

The V gene is TRBV9, the J gene TRBJ2-7; D might be TRBD2 (5 bases). Germline CDR1 is SGDLS and CDR2 is YYNGEE. The V end lost 4 bases, the J end lost 2 bases, and 13 bases lay between the germline ends. The CDR3 totals 14 residues. The CDR3 sequence is CASSPRGGTYEQYF. The CDR3 nucleotides are TGTGCCAGCAGCCCCCGCGGAGGAACCTACGAGCAGTACTTC.

The chain couples TRBV7-2 to TRBJ1-2; 10 bases are a match to TRBD1. CDR1 and CDR2 from the germline V gene are SGHTA and FQGNSA. V shed 5 bases, J shed 7 bases, and the junction held 13 bases outside the gene matches. This CDR3 has 16 amino acids. CDR3 residues: CASSGTGTGDKGGYTF. DNA for the CDR3: TGTGCCAGCAGCGGAACCGGGACAGGGGATAAAGGTGGCTACACCTTC.

The chain links TRBV19 to TRBJ1-5; the D is unclear. The germline V gene encodes CDR1 LNHDA and CDR2 SQIVND (reference sequence). V lost 7 bases, J lost 5 bases, and 15 bases lay in between. There are 14 residues in the CDR3. CDR3 in DNA: TGTGCCAGTACCGACTTGGGAGTTGATCAGCCCCAGCATTTT. Translated, it gives CASTDLGVDQPQHF.

The chain employs TRBV29-1 and TRBJ1-2, with 7 bases identical to TRBD1. J gave up 2 bases and V 5 bases, and 8 bases lay outside the gene matches. The CDR3 spans 14 residues. Germline CDR1 reads SQVTM; CDR2 reads ANQGSEA. In DNA, the CDR3 is TGCAGCGTTATAGGAGACAGGGTGAACTATGGCTACACCTTC. Its protein product is CSVIGDRVNYGYTF.

The gene calls are TRBV6-5 and TRBJ2-1; 10 bases line up with TRBD1. The CDR3 sequence is 14 residues long. Germline V gene sequence: CDR1 MNHEY, CDR2 SVGAGI. Trimming took 6 bases from V and 15 from J; bases not matched to a gene: 14. CDR3 protein: CASRPTGGRPGGFF. CDR3 in DNA: TGTGCCAGCAGACCGACAGGGGGCCGACCGGGCGGGTTCTTC.

The J gene is TRBJ2-7, the V gene TRBV6-5; TRBD2 might be the D (6 bases). The CDR3 consists of 14 residues. Trimming left V 6 bases short and J 1 base short, with 13 bases between. Germline values: CDR1 MNHEY, CDR2 SVGAGI. Here the CDR3 DNA reads TGTGCCAGCAGACCGGGGGTAGGATCCTACGAGCAGTACTTC. Protein sequence: CASRPGVGSYEQYF.

CDR3 sequence (DNA): TGTGCCAGTACCCCTATAGCGGGAGCCCCCTACGAGCAGTACTTC. Its protein is CASTPIAGAPYEQYF. J is TRBJ2-7 and V is TRBV19; 9 nucleotides line up with TRBD2. The germline CDR1 and CDR2 sequences are LNHDA and SQIVND (reference sequence). CDR3 size: 15 residues. The V segment lost 7 bases and the J segment 2 bases; nucleotides outside the gene matches: 9.

This sequence joins TRBV3-1 (or the pseudogene TRBV3-2) and TRBJ1-1; unclear D gene. Trimming removed 0 bases at V and 10 bases at J, with 9 bases between. CDR3 length equals 12 residues. CDR1 and CDR2 (germline): LGHDT, YNNKEL (reference sequence). CDR3 sequence: CASSQDGGRAFF. The DNA for the CDR3 is TGTGCCAGCAGCCAAGACGGAGGAAGAGCTTTCTTT.

The chain carries TRBV7-9 and TRBJ2-1; 10 bases match TRBD2. Germline V gene sequence: CDR1 SEHNR, CDR2 FQNEAQ (reference sequence). The length of the CDR3 is 17 residues. V lost 2 bases and J lost 2; bases outside the gene matches: 6. CDR3 region: CASSLTGLATTYNEQFF. The CDR3 DNA sequence: TGTGCCAGCAGCTTAACGGGACTAGCGACAACCTACAATGAGCAGTTCTTC.

The rearrangement joins TRBV7-9 to TRBJ2-3, with 10 positions matching TRBD1. CDR1 is SEHNR and CDR2 is FQNEAQ in the germline V gene (reference sequence). V gave up 8 bases and J gave up 1 base; unmatched junction bases: 0. This CDR3 spans 13 amino acids. CDR3: CASGTGGTDTQYF. CDR3 DNA: TGTGCCAGCGGGACAGGGGGCACAGATACGCAGTATTTT.